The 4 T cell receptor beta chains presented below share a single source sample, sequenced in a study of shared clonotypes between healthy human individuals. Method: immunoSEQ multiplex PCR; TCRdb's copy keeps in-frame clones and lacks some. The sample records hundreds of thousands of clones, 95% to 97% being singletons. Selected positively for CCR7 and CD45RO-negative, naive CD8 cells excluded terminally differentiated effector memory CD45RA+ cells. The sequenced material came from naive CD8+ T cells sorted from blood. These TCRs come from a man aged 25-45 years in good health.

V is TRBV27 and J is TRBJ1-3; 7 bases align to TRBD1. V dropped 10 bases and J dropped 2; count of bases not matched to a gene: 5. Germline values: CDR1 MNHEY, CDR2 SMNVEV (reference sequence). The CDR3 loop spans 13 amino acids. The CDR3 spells CANPTGTGNTIYF. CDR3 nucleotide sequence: TGTGCCAATCCGACAGGGACTGGAAACACCATATATTTT.

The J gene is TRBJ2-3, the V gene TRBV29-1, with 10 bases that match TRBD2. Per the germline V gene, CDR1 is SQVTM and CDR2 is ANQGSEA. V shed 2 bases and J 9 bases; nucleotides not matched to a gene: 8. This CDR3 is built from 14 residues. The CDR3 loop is CSVESLAGVRTQYF. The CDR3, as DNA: TGCAGCGTTGAATCTCTAGCGGGAGTTAGGACGCAGTATTTT.

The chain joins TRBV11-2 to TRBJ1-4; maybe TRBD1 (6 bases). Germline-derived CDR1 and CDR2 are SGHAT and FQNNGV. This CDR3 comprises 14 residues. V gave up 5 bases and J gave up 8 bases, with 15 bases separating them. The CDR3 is CASSPPDTGEKLFF. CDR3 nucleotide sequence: TGTGCCAGCAGCCCCCCGGACACAGGGGAAAAACTGTTTTTT.

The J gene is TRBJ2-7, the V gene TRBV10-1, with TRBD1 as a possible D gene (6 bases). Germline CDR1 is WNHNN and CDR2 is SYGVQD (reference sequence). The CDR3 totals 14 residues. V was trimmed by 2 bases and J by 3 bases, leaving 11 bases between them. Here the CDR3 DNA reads TGCGCCAGCAGTGAGACAGGGTATGGCTACGAGCAGTACTTC. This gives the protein CASSETGYGYEQYF.